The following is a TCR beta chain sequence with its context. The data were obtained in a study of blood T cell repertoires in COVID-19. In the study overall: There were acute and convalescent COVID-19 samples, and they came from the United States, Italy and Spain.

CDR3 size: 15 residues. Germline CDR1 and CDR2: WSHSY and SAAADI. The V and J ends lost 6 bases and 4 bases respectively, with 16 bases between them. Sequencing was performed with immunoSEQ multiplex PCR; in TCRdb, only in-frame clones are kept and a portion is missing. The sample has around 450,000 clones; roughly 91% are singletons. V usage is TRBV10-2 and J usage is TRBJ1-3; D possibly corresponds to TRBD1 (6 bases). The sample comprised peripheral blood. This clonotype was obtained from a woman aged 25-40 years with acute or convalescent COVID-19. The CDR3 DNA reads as TGCGCCAGCAGCGCAGGGGCCCCGTCAGGAAACACCATATATTTT. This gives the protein CASSAGAPSGNTIYF.